The rows below give T cell receptor beta chains drawn from one sample of a study of cytomegalovirus exposure and HLA in healthy donors. Clones were read by immunoSEQ multiplex PCR, and TCRdb kept only the in-frame ones, dropping some. Of 55,000 to 70,000 clones listed, 92% are singletons. Input material: PBMCs. Source of these receptors: a man between 18 and 29 years old in good health and CMV-seropositive. Each CDR3 is given with its conserved first and last residue. D genes are given only for firm matches. Clone sizes are given selectively: once, few, many, or a class where the clone is expanded.

j_call v_call clone_size d_call cdr3_aa cdr3_nt
TRBJ2-7 TRBV6-5 . TRBD2 CASSSLAGGPGDEQYF TGTGCCAGCAGTTCACTAGCGGGAGGGCCTGGCGACGAGCAGTACTTC
TRBJ2-7 TRBV14 . TRBD2 CASSQDPGTSGLRTYEQYF TGTGCCAGCAGCCAAGATCCGGGCACTAGCGGGCTTAGGACCTACGAGCAGTACTTC
TRBJ2-1 TRBV28 . TRBD2 CASSFGAGGAFNEQFF TGTGCCAGCAGTTTCGGTGCGGGAGGTGCCTTCAATGAGCAGTTCTTC
TRBJ2-7 TRBV29-1 . . CSVALLSSDEQYF TGCAGCGTTGCTCTCTTAAGTTCGGACGAGCAGTACTTC
TRBJ2-7 TRBV30 . . CAWTDRWRLGAYEQYF TGTGCCTGGACCGACAGGTGGCGGTTGGGGGCCTACGAGCAGTACTTC
TRBJ2-7 TRBV10-1 . . CASSESLGPSFYEQYF TGCGCCAGCAGTGAGTCGTTGGGGCCGTCCTTCTACGAGCAGTACTTC
TRBJ2-2 TRBV7-3 . TRBD1 CASSTGPGQFTGELFF TGTGCCAGCAGCACTGGACCGGGACAGTTCACCGGGGAGCTGTTTTTT
TRBJ2-5 TRBV30 . . CAWSVTLGAETQYF TGTGCCTGGAGTGTGACTCTAGGGGCAGAGACCCAGTACTTC
TRBJ2-1 TRBV6-5 . TRBD2 CASSYSGGGDNEQFF TGTGCCAGCAGTTACTCTGGGGGAGGGGACAATGAGCAGTTCTTC
TRBJ2-2 TRBV10-1 . . CASIGDTGELFF TGCGCCAGCATAGGGGACACCGGGGAGCTGTTTTTT
TRBJ2-7 TRBV28 . TRBD2 CASSLLGLAELYEQYF TGTGCCAGCAGTCTCCTCGGGCTAGCGGAATTATACGAGCAGTACTTC
TRBJ1-1 TRBV28 . . CASSLRRMNTEAFF TGTGCCAGCAGTTTAAGGCGGATGAACACTGAAGCTTTCTTT
TRBJ2-1 TRBV4-1 . TRBD2 CASSPLAGDNNEQFF TGCGCCAGCAGCCCCTTAGCGGGAGATAACAATGAGCAGTTCTTC
TRBJ1-2 TRBV28 . . CASSFRGGTPWSGYTF TGTGCCAGCAGTTTTAGGGGGGGGACACCTTGGTCTGGCTACACCTTC
TRBJ2-7 TRBV28 . TRBD2 CASSSRLAGQYEQYF TGTGCCAGCAGTTCCAGACTAGCGGGACAGTACGAGCAGTACTTC
TRBJ2-7 TRBV5-1 once . CASSLLSGLSYEQYF TGCGCCAGCAGCTTGTTGTCTGGACTCTCCTACGAGCAGTACTTC
TRBJ1-2 TRBV7-6 . . CASSLGLGQNYGYTF TGTGCCAGCAGCTTAGGGTTGGGGCAGAACTATGGCTACACCTTC
TRBJ2-7 TRBV19 once TRBD2 CASSTGGSEQYF TGTGCCAGTAGTACGGGGGGTTCCGAGCAGTACTTC
TRBJ2-1 TRBV23-1 . . CASSQSDRYNEQFF TGCGCCAGCAGTCAGTCCGACAGGTACAATGAGCAGTTCTTC
TRBJ2-3 TRBV10-3 . TRBD1 CAISESRDRGDTQYF TGTGCCATCAGTGAGTCCCGGGACAGGGGGGATACGCAGTATTTT
TRBJ2-1 TRBV2 . . CASSTGTPYNEQFF TGTGCCAGCAGTACCGGGACACCTTACAATGAGCAGTTCTTC
TRBJ1-1 TRBV19 . . CASNYRGGARTEAFF TGTGCCAGTAACTATCGTGGGGGGGCGCGCACTGAAGCTTTCTTT
TRBJ2-7 TRBV19 . TRBD2 CASSSGASGYEQYF TGTGCCAGTAGTTCGGGGGCTAGCGGGTACGAGCAGTACTTC
TRBJ2-5 TRBV19 . TRBD1 CASSQQGTDGTQYF TGTGCCAGTAGTCAACAGGGGACCGATGGGACCCAGTACTTC
TRBJ2-1 TRBV13 . . CASTLHPAGYNEQFF TGTGCCAGCACCCTCCACCCGGCAGGATACAATGAGCAGTTCTTC
TRBJ1-1 TRBV7-9 . . CASSLGGQYTEAFF TGTGCCAGCAGCTTAGGCGGACAGTACACTGAAGCTTTCTTT
TRBJ2-3 TRBV9 . TRBD1 CASSVRTGAKVTQYF TGTGCCAGCAGCGTTAGGACAGGGGCCAAGGTTACGCAGTATTTT
TRBJ2-1 TRBV27 . . CASSGSLGGARSGQFF TGTGCCAGCAGTGGAAGCCTGGGGGGGGCCCGCTCCGGGCAGTTCTTC
TRBJ2-7 TRBV5-1 . TRBD1 CASSKWTGNYEQYF TGCGCCAGCAGCAAGTGGACAGGCAACTACGAGCAGTACTTC
TRBJ2-7 TRBV6-6 . . CASSPSYEQYF TGTGCCAGCAGCCCATCCTACGAGCAGTACTTC
TRBJ1-1 TRBV5-1 . . CASRNQGYTEAFF TGCGCCAGCAGAAACCAGGGTTACACTGAAGCTTTCTTT
TRBJ2-7 TRBV28 . TRBD1 CAIHRPTGTSEQYF TGTGCCATTCACCGCCCGACAGGGACGAGTGAGCAGTACTTC
TRBJ2-7 TRBV5-4 . TRBD2 CASSLRLAANEQYF TGTGCCAGCAGCTTGAGGCTAGCGGCCAACGAGCAGTACTTC
TRBJ2-7 TRBV5-4 . . CASSLEGVPKQYF TGTGCCAGCAGCTTGGAGGGGGTCCCCAAACAGTACTTC
TRBJ2-7 TRBV6-5 . . CASSPWLDSPGEQYF TGTGCCAGCAGCCCCTGGTTGGACAGTCCGGGCGAGCAGTACTTC
TRBJ2-7 TRBV6-5 . TRBD1 CASSLGTANYEQYF TGTGCCAGCAGTTTAGGGACAGCCAACTACGAGCAGTACTTC
TRBJ1-1 TRBV28 . . CASSSYQAFF TGTGCCAGCAGTTCCTATCAAGCTTTCTTT
TRBJ2-1 TRBV7-9 . . CASSADRGTFF TGTGCCAGCAGCGCCGACAGAGGTACGTTCTTC
TRBJ1-4 TRBV2 . . CASSLQGGSVEKLFF TGTGCCAGCAGTTTACAGGGAGGGTCGGTTGAAAAACTGTTTTTT
TRBJ2-7 TRBV19 . TRBD1 CASSILTGGYEQYF TGTGCCAGTAGTATCCTGACAGGGGGCTACGAGCAGTACTTC
TRBJ2-5 TRBV5-1 . TRBD2 CASSLGTTRGETQYF TGCGCCAGCAGCTTAGGGACTACGAGAGGGGAGACCCAGTACTTC
TRBJ2-1 TRBV6-4 . TRBD2 CASSPGTNNEQFF TGTGCCAGCAGCCCCGGGACTAATAATGAGCAGTTCTTC
TRBJ2-7 TRBV11-2 . TRBD2 CASSSDTTSGSYEQYF TGTGCCAGCAGCTCCGACACGACTAGCGGGAGCTACGAGCAGTACTTC
TRBJ1-1 TRBV27 . . CASRALNSRDTEAFF TGTGCCAGCAGAGCTTTAAACTCCAGGGACACTGAAGCTTTCTTT
TRBJ1-5 TRBV27 . . CASRRLQRVLDAPQHF TGTGCCAGCAGAAGACTTCAAAGGGTACTAGATGCGCCCCAGCATTTT
TRBJ1-3 TRBV30 . . CAWIWSGAGNTIYF TGTGCCTGGATCTGGTCAGGGGCTGGAAACACCATATATTTT
TRBJ2-3 TRBV5-4 . TRBD2 CASSLAIAGSTDTQYF TGTGCCAGCAGCTTGGCGATAGCGGGAAGTACAGATACGCAGTATTTT
TRBJ1-3 TRBV5-5 once . CASSLDTTPGNTIYF TGTGCCAGCAGCTTAGACACCACTCCTGGAAACACCATATATTTT
TRBJ2-3 TRBV6-4 . TRBD2 CASSDGTSGTDTQYF TGTGCCAGCAGTGACGGGACTAGCGGGACAGATACGCAGTATTTT
TRBJ1-4 TRBV6-5 . . CASSRAGDEKLFF TGTGCCAGCAGCAGGGCAGGGGACGAAAAACTGTTTTTT
TRBJ1-1 TRBV27 . . CATAEGGHTEAFF TGTGCCACCGCGGAAGGGGGTCACACTGAAGCTTTCTTT
TRBJ2-7 TRBV5-6 . TRBD1 CASSSTGVEQYF TGTGCCAGCAGCTCGACAGGGGTCGAGCAGTACTTC
TRBJ2-2 TRBV27 . TRBD1 CASRLTGETGELFF TGTGCCAGCAGGCTAACAGGGGAAACCGGGGAGCTGTTTTTT
TRBJ2-4 TRBV2 once TRBD2 CASSEVGLAGNVGLAKNIQYF TGTGCCAGCAGTGAAGTGGGACTAGCGGGGAACGTTGGCCTAGCCAAAAACATTCAGTACTTC
TRBJ2-7 TRBV27 . . CASSLFQGTSYEQYF TGTGCCAGCAGTTTATTTCAGGGGACGTCCTACGAGCAGTACTTC